The clone carrying this T cell receptor (beta chain) has more than one count but fewer than ten. TCRdb re-called the 5' RACE reads with MiXCR, one entry per CDR3 protein. The sample has hundreds of thousands of distinct CDR3 sequences, 8.5% to 9.5% seen once. Donors uniformly comprised healthy Caucasians. The CDR3 consists of 17 residues. Germline V gene data show CDR1 as MNHEY and CDR2 as SVGAGI. The V end was cut by 0 bases, the J end by 6 bases, with 18 bases between. The sample is drawn from a study of identical twins. These data also formed part of another study, on yellow fever vaccine responses in identical twins.

The sequence came from a woman aged 18 to 35 in good health. The specimen sequenced was PBMCs. The V call is TRBV6-5, the J call TRBJ1-3, with D uncertain. CDR3 coding DNA: TGTGCCAGCAGTTACTCGGGAGTCGGTAGTGGGTTAAACACCATATATTTT. Amino acid sequence: CASSYSGVGSGLNTIYF.